This T cell receptor (beta chain) was identified in a study of post-analysis software for immune sequencing data. Findings of the study overall: Normalized Chao1 diversity was significantly reduced in patients versus controls. TRBV segments more frequent in patients than in controls numbered roughly 5 and included TRBV5-6, TRBV5-1 and TRBV20-1.

This clonotype was seen more than once but under ten times. Its specificity is unknown. CDR1 and CDR2 (germline): SQVTM, ANQGSEA. CDR3 length: 12 residues. Trimming stripped 4 bases from V and 5 bases from J, with 11 bases between. The library was made from cDNA and included unique molecular identifiers. TCRdb redid the calling of the PCR reads with MiXCR, one entry per CDR3 protein. The sample has approximately 730,000 distinct CDR3 sequences; roughly 50% are singletons. The sample comprised blood. This sequence joins TRBV29-1 and TRBJ2-5; no reliable D call. The receptor was derived from a girl between 10 and 17 years old with multiple sclerosis. The CDR3 here is CSVGRVGETQYF. The DNA of the CDR3 is TGCAGCGTTGGAAGGGTAGGGGAGACCCAGTACTTC.